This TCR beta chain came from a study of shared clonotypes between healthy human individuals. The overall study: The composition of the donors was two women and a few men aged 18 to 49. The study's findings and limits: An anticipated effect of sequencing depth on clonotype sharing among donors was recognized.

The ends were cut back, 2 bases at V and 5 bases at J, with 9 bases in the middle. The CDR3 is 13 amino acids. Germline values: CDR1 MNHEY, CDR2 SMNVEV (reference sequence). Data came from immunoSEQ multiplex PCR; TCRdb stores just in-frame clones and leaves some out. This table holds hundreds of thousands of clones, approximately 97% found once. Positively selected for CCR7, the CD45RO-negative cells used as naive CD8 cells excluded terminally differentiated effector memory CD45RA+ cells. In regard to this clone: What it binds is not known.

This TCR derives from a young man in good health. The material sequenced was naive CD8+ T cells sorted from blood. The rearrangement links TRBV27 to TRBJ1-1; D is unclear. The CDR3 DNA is TGTGCCAGCAGTTTACAGGTCAGAACTGAAGCTTTCTTT. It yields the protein CASSLQVRTEAFF.